The present entry profiles one T cell receptor beta chain with its context. This clone was observed a single time. This clone's antigen is unknown. There are no base qualities to consult, and no much larger clone falls within one base. Library preparation employed the immunoSEQ multiplex PCR assay. TCRdb took over this immuneACCESS table, retaining in-frame rearrangements with V and J assigned. Such tables are incomplete; in checked studies, under half of the missing clones stem from an unresolved V gene, and the remainder is unexplained. The sample table holds approximately 52,000 clones, of which roughly 90% were seen once. The top ten constitute around 0.56% of the sample. The sample belongs to a study of T cell changes during pregnancy in multiple sclerosis (dated by TCRdb to the late 2010s). Turning to the overall study: In women with multiple sclerosis, the researchers looked at how the T cell repertoire shifted as pregnancy progressed.

The CDR3 covers 18 residues, taking in both the cysteine and the phenylalanine. Of the read, only the CDR3 DNA is kept; its 54 bases are in frame from base 1. Based on the germline V gene, the CDR1 and CDR2 sequences are KGHSH and LQKENI. Deletion took 6 bases off V and 0 bases off J, with a span of 18 bases between the germline ends. The receptor was isolated from a female donor with multiple sclerosis, enrolled in a pregnancy study. The specimen comprised CD4+ T cells from peripheral blood mononuclear cells, sampled after pregnancy. The chain was built from TRBV18 and TRBJ2-6; the D segment could be TRBD2, given 5 matching bases. The DNA sequence follows: TGTGCCAGCTCGCCGTACCAAACTACTAGCTCTGGGGCCAACGTCCTGACTTTC. This gives the protein CASSPYQTTSSGANVLTF. Beyond the CDR3, the reference TRBV18 and TRBJ2-6 genes provide the residues; the full variable domain reads: NAGVMQNPRHLVRRRGQEARLRCSPMKGHSHVYWYRQLPEEGLKFMVYLQKENIIDESGMPKERFSAEFPKEGPSILRIQQVVRGDSAAYFCASSPYQTTSSGANVLTFGAGSRLTVL.